This T cell receptor beta chain was identified in a study of blood T cells in healthy people across ages (dated by TCRdb to between 2014 and 2017). A note on the overall study: In model experiments, template switching captured about one uniquely barcoded TCR beta cDNA molecule for every two T cells. Using the same blood draw, the study looked at two additional independent replicas of 1 million unique cDNA reads for two donors, one aged 18 to 30 and the other aged 80 or older. Four age groups were formed from the donors: young (average 16 years), middle-aged (approximately 42), aged (around 68) and long-lived (roughly 81). Using deep sequencing normalized with unique cDNA molecular identifiers, the study measured how TCR beta repertoire diversity changes with age. Donors of different ages were randomly distributed across sequencing lanes to avoid experimental bias. What the work shows at the level of the full study, not this receptor alone: Because the CMV infection status of the donors was unknown, age-related changes in expanded clonotypes may potentially have been confounded. Estimates of total diversity based on one million sequenced T cells were regarded as lower bounds and as underestimates. Compared with the aged group, the long-lived group had more naive CD4+ T cells, fewer expanded clones and increased TCR diversity, suggesting age selection. As age increased, observed TCR beta diversity per million T cells dropped in a roughly linear way, and a significant reduction was already evident by age around 41. There was a strong correlation between observed TCR beta diversity and the percentage of naive T cells measured by flow cytometry. Since profiling was done on bulk unsorted PBMCs, naive and antigen-experienced compartments could not be conclusively compared.

Library preparation used 5' RACE. The reads were generated on an Illumina HiSeq 2500. A second PCR of roughly 7 to 12 cycles was performed with a sample-barcoded 5' primer and a J-beta primer mix. A template-switch 5' adaptor carrying 12 random nucleotides introduced a unique molecular identifier onto each TCR beta cDNA molecule. At least 2.5 million CDR3-containing paired-end reads were obtained from each sample. First-strand cDNA was synthesized from all RNA with the Mint cDNA synthesis kit, primed by a TRBC-specific oligonucleotide. Following uracil-DNA glycosylase treatment, a first 18-cycle PCR with universal primers M1SS and BC2_uni_R was performed on all cDNA. As for the original processing: For normalization, 1 million high-quality reads, each with a distinct molecular identifier, were randomly selected from each sample. Instead of being binned into consensus sequences, reads with shared molecular identifiers were discarded. CDR3 identification, clonotype clustering and error correction used MiTCR with a Q25 quality threshold and the strictest error-elimination algorithm. A nonparametric unseen species model with Euler transformation was used to estimate lower-bound total TCR beta diversity. The public reads were run again by TCRdb, first through fastp at Q25 and then through MiXCR, and only productive beta chains were kept. Each entry merges the rows of one CDR3 protein and shows their most common DNA and genes. What appears here as the V and J calls and clone size reflects TCRdb's work, not the paper's. This sample gives about 940,000 distinct CDR3 sequences in total; around 48% of them show up just once. The ten biggest clones cover roughly 13% of the sample.

For CDR1 and CDR2, the germline V gene lists SGHTA and FQGNSA. From the cysteine up to the phenylalanine, the CDR3 has a length of 16 residues. Only the CDR3 region is kept as DNA, spanning 48 bases read in frame from base 1. Between the V and J ends, shortened by 8 bases and 3 bases respectively, the junction contains 21 bases. Turning to this clonotype: The antigen this receptor binds is unknown. No base qualities exist here, and no much larger clone lies one base off it.

The roughly 37 donors, aged about 6 to 100 years, were systemically healthy Caucasian individuals from Russia. About 9.8 milliliters of peripheral blood were drawn from each donor into EDTA-treated Vacutainer tubes. Ficoll-Paque density-gradient centrifugation was used to isolate PBMCs, with at least 7 million per sample. Trizol reagent was used to extract total RNA from PBMCs, with at least 5 micrograms per sample. The percentages of naive CD45RAhigh/CD27high T cells were determined by flow cytometry on a PBMC aliquot from every donor. Sequenced: blood. This sequence was found in a man aged 30 to 45 in good health. The V and J segments used are TRBV7-2 and TRBJ2-3; 5 matching bases give a weak D call of TRBD2. The bases read TGTGCCAGCGGCACACGTCCGGGATTAATTACAGATACGCAGTATTTT. It translates to CASGTRPGLITDTQYF.